These 19 T cell receptor beta chains were all obtained from the same sample, sequenced in a study of metastatic and nonmetastatic thyroid tumors. Thyroid surgery was preceded by no treatment in any patient. TCRdb re-called the PCR reads via MiXCR. The sample lists 13,000 or so clones, 23% occurring once. The material sequenced was adjacent normal tissue. The receptor set was obtained from a female donor with papillary thyroid cancer or a benign thyroid nodule (not recorded which). Some clones in this sample may be carry-over from other donors' samples.

The chain combines TRBV11-2 with TRBJ2-3; TRBD2 is a possible D gene (6 bases). Per the germline V gene, CDR1 is SGHAT and CDR2 is FQNNGV. The CDR3 loop spans 16 amino acids. The ends were cut back, 0 bases at V and 4 bases at J, with 14 bases in the middle. The CDR3 DNA is TGTGCCAGCAGCTTAGAATGGGGGACTCTTGCAGATACGCAGTATTTT. Protein: CASSLEWGTLADTQYF.

This clone showed up many times. The rearrangement links TRBV11-1 to TRBJ2-3; TRBD1 might be the D (8 bases). The CDR3 extends over 16 amino acids. Trimming removed 5 bases at V and 7 bases at J, with 22 bases between. The germline V gene has CDR1 SGHAT and CDR2 FQDESV (reference sequence). CDR3 DNA sequence: TGTGCCAGCAGCGCCACGGGAGGACAGGGTCATCATACGCAGTATTTT. Amino acids: CASSATGGQGHHTQYF.

The CDR3, as DNA: TGTGCCAGCAGCGTAGTGGGAGCCGTTGAGCTGTTTTTT. It encodes CASSVVGAVELFF. The rearrangement joins TRBV9 to TRBJ2-2; the D gene is possibly TRBD2 (5 bases). Trimming shortened V by 0 bases and J by 11 bases, and 11 bases separated the two germline ends. Germline CDR1 and CDR2: SGDLS and YYNGEE. The CDR3 is 13 residues long.

This clone is labeled medium-sized (0.01 to 0.1%). The rearrangement links TRBV12-3 or TRBV12-4 to TRBJ1-1; a possible D gene is TRBD1 (5 bases). Deletions cut 5 bases from V and 0 bases from J, with 7 bases between. This CDR3 contains 13 residues. The CDR3 here is CASSQTVNTEAFF. The CDR3 nucleotides read TGTGCCAGCAGTCAGACAGTGAACACTGAAGCTTTCTTT.

The rearrangement uses TRBV6-1 and TRBJ1-1; D is uncertain. The V end was cut by 5 bases, the J end by 4 bases, with 11 bases between. The germline V gene encodes CDR1 MNHNS and CDR2 SASEGT. The CDR3 loop spans 13 amino acids. CDR3 amino acids: CASSTRLGTEAFF. The CDR3, as DNA: TGTGCCAGCAGTACCCGATTGGGCACTGAAGCTTTCTTT.

The V call is TRBV19, the J call TRBJ2-7; TRBD2 matches 11 bases. CDR3 length: 13 residues. V was pared by 4 bases and J by 7 bases, with 3 bases of the junction left unmatched. CDR1 LNHDA and CDR2 SQIVND come from the germline V gene (reference sequence). CDR3 nucleotide sequence: TGTGCCAGTAGTACCGGGACTAGCGGAGAGCAGTACTTC. Translated: CASSTGTSGEQYF.

This clone is termed medium-sized. The V gene is TRBV28, the J gene TRBJ1-5; D is possibly TRBD1 (6 bases). CDR3 size: 15 residues. V was trimmed by 4 bases and J by 2 bases, leaving 12 bases between them. The germline CDR1 and CDR2 sequences are MDHEN and SYDVKM. CDR3 amino acids: CASSYRGRGNQPQHF. The CDR3 nucleotides read TGTGCCAGCAGTTATCGGGGGCGGGGCAATCAGCCCCAGCATTTT.

This clone was seen just once. The CDR3 coding sequence is TGTGCCAGCAGCTTAGGCCTAGTCACTGAAGCTTTCTTT. This translates into CASSLGLVTEAFF. The chain has TRBV7-6 and TRBJ1-1; D remains unclear. The CDR3 totals 13 residues. Germline lookup yields CDR1 SGHVS and CDR2 FNYEAQ. With 1 base removed from V and 4 bases from J, the gap between germline ends came to 7 bases.

The chain employs TRBV28 and TRBJ2-2; D may be TRBD2 (6 bases). The CDR3 is 16 residues long. The V and J ends lost 2 bases and 2 bases respectively, with 12 bases between them. The germline V gene has CDR1 MDHEN and CDR2 SYDVKM. The CDR3 nucleotides are TGTGCCAGCAGTTTACAAGGCGGGACTAACACCGGGGAGCTGTTTTTT. Translation gives CASSLQGGTNTGELFF. Full variable domain (missing parts from reference TRBV28 and TRBJ2-2): DVKVTQSSRYLVKRTGEKVFLECVQDMDHENMFWYRQDPGLGLRLIYFSYDVKMKEKGDIPEGYSVSREKKERFSLILESASTNQTSMYLCASSLQGGTNTGELFFGEGSRLTVL.

In this sample, this clone turned up many times. The chain recombines TRBV9 with TRBJ2-3; possibly TRBD1 for D (5 bases). This CDR3 contains 14 residues. Germline assignment: CDR1 SGDLS and CDR2 YYNGEE. The V end was cut by 0 bases, the J end by 6 bases, with 11 bases between. CDR3 sequence: CASSVGVGADTQYF. DNA for the CDR3: TGTGCCAGCAGCGTAGGTGTAGGGGCGGATACGCAGTATTTT. Combining the CDR3 with reference TRBV9 and TRBJ2-3 gives the whole variable domain DSGVTQTPKHLITATGQRVTLRCSPRSGDLSVYWYQQSLDQGLQFLIQYYNGEERAKGNILERFSAQQFPDLHSELNLSSLELGDSALYFCASSVGVGADTQYFGPGTRLTVL.

Within the sample, this clone is medium-sized. The rearrangement joins TRBV5-1 to TRBJ2-7; D unclear. V lost 2 bases and J 0 bases, leaving 21 bases between the germline ends. CDR3 length: 18 residues. Germline lookup yields CDR1 SGHRS and CDR2 YFSETQ. CDR3 DNA: TGCGCCAGCAGCTTCGATCTTAGCAAGGGCCCCAGCTCCTACGAGCAGTACTTC. Translating it yields CASSFDLSKGPSSYEQYF.

This clone has just a few counts. DNA for the CDR3: TGTGCCTGGAGTACGTCAGGGGGAACCTACGAGCAGTACTTC. Amino acids: CAWSTSGGTYEQYF. The chain recombines TRBV30 with TRBJ2-7; TRBD1 agrees at 7 bases. V lost 2 bases to trimming and J lost 2 bases; unmatched junction nucleotides: 6. CDR3 length: 14 residues. Germline assignment: CDR1 GTSNPN and CDR2 SVGIG (reference sequence).

This clone was recorded many times. The chain links TRBV20-1 to TRBJ2-5, with D perhaps TRBD2 (5 bases). The length of the CDR3 is 15 residues. CDR1 is DFQATT and CDR2 is SNEGSKA in the germline V gene (reference sequence). V was cut by 5 bases and J by 5 bases, with 21 bases left in between. CDR3 coding DNA: TGCAGTGCTTCGAAGGGAGCTGCGGGTGGGGAGACCCAGTACTTC. Its protein is CSASKGAAGGETQYF.

This clone has more than one count but fewer than ten. Relative to the germline gene, one junction end is altered; a read error may explain this. CDR3 nucleotides: TGTGCCTGCAGCAAGCCGGGACAGGGGTCCCATGAGCAGTTCTTC. As protein: CACSKPGQGSHEQFF. The rearrangement joins TRBV11-1 to TRBJ2-1, with 10 positions matching TRBD1. The CDR3 runs to 15 residues. CDR1 SGHAT and CDR2 FQDESV come from the germline V gene (reference sequence).

The CDR3 coding sequence is TGTGCCATCAGTATCGACTCGACCACCTACGAGCAGTACTTC. It yields the protein CAISIDSTTYEQYF. The rearrangement links TRBV10-3 to TRBJ2-7; D gene unclear. The CDR3 covers 14 residues. Per germline, CDR1 ENHRY and CDR2 SYGVKD. The ends were cut back, 5 bases at V and 2 bases at J, with 13 bases in the middle.

This clone is judged medium-sized. The chain recombines TRBV28 with TRBJ1-6; D not resolved. CDR1 MDHEN and CDR2 SYDVKM come from the germline V gene. V lost 7 bases to trimming and J lost 0 bases, with 19 bases between them. CDR3 size: 18 residues. Here the CDR3 DNA reads TGTGCCAGCACCCCATCCCATCTTGCCAGCTCCTATAATTCACCCCTCCACTTT. This encodes CASTPSHLASSYNSPLHF.

The J gene is TRBJ2-7, the V gene TRBV20-1, with 9 bases identical to TRBD1. Per germline, CDR1 DFQATT and CDR2 SNEGSKA (reference sequence). CDR3 length: 18 amino acids. V lost 0 bases, J lost 2 bases, and 14 bases stayed unmatched. CDR3 sequence (DNA): TGCAGTGCTAGAGACGACAGGGGGGGACAGCGAGCCACCTACGAGCAGTACTTC. Protein product: CSARDDRGGQRATYEQYF.

This clone was recorded once. This sequence joins TRBV11-2 and TRBJ2-7, with D maybe TRBD2 (6 bases). The germline V and J ends were trimmed by 4 bases and 3 bases, with 19 bases remaining between them. The CDR3 runs to 16 residues. Germline V gene lookup returns CDR1 SGHAT and CDR2 FQNNGV. The CDR3 loop reads CASSSNVGTSHYEQYF. Here the CDR3 DNA reads TGTGCCAGCAGCTCTAACGTCGGGACTTCCCACTACGAGCAGTACTTC. The variable domain in full, with the rest retrieved from reference TRBV11-2 and TRBJ2-7, is EAGVAQSPRYKIIEKRQSVAFWCNPISGHATLYWYQQILGQGPKLLIQFQNNGVVDDSQLPKDRFSAERLKGVDSTLKIQPAKLEDSAVYLCASSSNVGTSHYEQYFGPGTRLTVT.

The gene calls are TRBV5-7 and TRBJ1-5; TRBD1 is a possible D gene (6 bases). TRBV5-7 is noted as an ORF with a role that remains uncertain. CDR3 length: 15 residues. The germline V and J ends were trimmed by 0 bases and 1 base, with 8 bases remaining between them. Written as DNA, the CDR3 is TGTGCCAGCAGCTTGGGGGGGCAGAGCAATCAGCCCCAGCATTTT. It translates to CASSLGGQSNQPQHF.